What follows are 23 T cell receptor beta chains derived from one specimen sequenced in a study of cytomegalovirus exposure and HLA in healthy donors. PCR primers comprised 60 Vbeta and 13 Jbeta primers. Clones were sequenced by immunoSEQ multiplex PCR, and TCRdb holds only the in-frame ones, with some missing. The data contain about 160,000 clones, about four fifths of them seen just once; the ten biggest clones take up 8.5%. Sequencing was done on a sample of PBMCs. These receptors were taken from a male donor in good health and CMV-seropositive.

The J gene is TRBJ2-5, the V gene TRBV25-1, with D possibly matching TRBD1 (6 bases). Trimming cost V 4 bases and J 4 bases, with 19 bases left between them. The CDR3 has 16 residues. Per germline, CDR1 MGHDK and CDR2 SYGVNS. The CDR3 region is CASSARVEVGGETQYF. In DNA, the CDR3 is TGTGCCAGCAGTGCCAGGGTCGAGGTAGGGGGAGAGACCCAGTACTTC.

This clone turned up a few times. The chain combines TRBV29-1 with TRBJ1-2; TRBD1 might be the D (5 bases). The CDR3 is 13 residues long. Deletions cut 3 bases from V and 4 bases from J, with 12 bases between. Germline-derived CDR1 and CDR2 are SQVTM and ANQGSEA. The CDR3 DNA reads TGCAGCGTTGACACAGGTACCCTCTATGGCTACACCTTC. It encodes CSVDTGTLYGYTF.

This clone was seen a handful of times. The CDR3 region is CASSYSGGTKETQYF. The CDR3 region has the DNA TGTGCCAGCAGTTACTCGGGGGGGACTAAAGAGACCCAGTACTTC. This chain connects TRBV6-5 to TRBJ2-5; TRBD2 matches 7 bases. Looked up from germline, CDR1 is MNHEY and CDR2 is SVGAGI. This CDR3 has 15 amino acids. Unmatched junction bases numbered 4, after V lost 0 bases and J lost 3 bases.

The gene calls are TRBV7-6 and TRBJ2-3; D is perhaps TRBD2 (5 bases). With 3 bases removed from V and 3 bases from J, the gap between germline ends came to 19 bases. Germline V gene sequence: CDR1 SGHVS, CDR2 FNYEAQ. This CDR3 is 17 amino acids long. CDR3 DNA: TGTGCCAGCAGCTTGGTCCAGCGGCAAATAATGACAGATACGCAGTATTTT. Amino acids: CASSLVQRQIMTDTQYF.

The chain carries TRBV19 and TRBJ1-4, with D perhaps TRBD1 (6 bases). V was cut by 9 bases and J by 4 bases, with 12 bases left in between. Germline CDR1 LNHDA, CDR2 SQIVND (reference sequence). The CDR3 loop spans 13 amino acids. The CDR3 here is CASSDRLNEKLFF. Here the CDR3 DNA reads TGTGCCAGCAGTGACAGGCTTAATGAAAAACTGTTTTTT.

This chain connects TRBV6-5 to TRBJ1-1, with TRBD1 matching over 9 bases. This CDR3 is 14 amino acids long. With V trimmed by 4 bases and J by 5 bases, 5 bases remained unmatched. Germline loops: CDR1 MNHEY, CDR2 SVGAGI. The CDR3 DNA reads TGTGCCAGCAGTTCCCCCGGACAGGGGACTGAAGCTTTCTTT. It specifies CASSSPGQGTEAFF.

The chain carries TRBV19 and TRBJ1-2, with TRBD1 identical over 10 bases. The CDR3 is made up of 13 amino acids. Germline trimming cut 8 bases from V and 4 bases from J; bases unmatched to any gene: 4. The germline V gene has CDR1 LNHDA and CDR2 SQIVND (reference sequence). In DNA, the CDR3 is TGTGCCAGTGAGACAGGGGGCAGCTATGGCTACACCTTC. Encoded protein: CASETGGSYGYTF.

This chain connects TRBV5-1 to TRBJ1-5; perhaps TRBD1 as D (5 bases). Germline V lookup: CDR1 SGHRS, CDR2 YFSETQ. CDR3 length: 15 residues. V shed 4 bases and J shed 4 bases, with 15 bases lying between them. CDR3 region: CASSPETGVNQPQHF. The CDR3 nucleotides are TGCGCCAGCAGCCCCGAAACGGGGGTTAATCAGCCCCAGCATTTT.

CDR3 region: CASSQDLGANSPLHF. The CDR3 bases are TGCGCCAGCAGCCAAGATTTGGGGGCTAATTCACCCCTCCACTTT. The chain combines TRBV4-3 with TRBJ1-6, with D possibly TRBD1 on 6 matching bases. V lost 0 bases and J lost 6, with 9 bases in between. Germline V lookup: CDR1 LGHNA, CDR2 YSLEER. This CDR3 spans 15 amino acids.

The chain has TRBV19 and TRBJ2-1, with 11 nucleotides matching TRBD2. The length of the CDR3 is 16 residues. Germline CDR1 and CDR2: LNHDA and SQIVND (reference sequence). J gave up 8 bases and V 5 bases, and 11 bases lay outside the gene matches. Here the CDR3 DNA reads TGTGCCAGTAGTCACCTCACTAGCGGGAGCTTATATGAGCAGTTCTTC. It is translated as CASSHLTSGSLYEQFF. The variable domain in full, with the rest retrieved from reference TRBV19 and TRBJ2-1, is DGGITQSPKYLFRKEGQNVTLSCEQNLNHDAMYWYRQDPGQGLRLIYYSQIVNDFQKGDIAEGYSVSREKKESFPLTVTSAQKNPTAFYLCASSHLTSGSLYEQFFGPGTRLTVL.

The chain combines TRBV7-2 with TRBJ2-5; D is undetermined. The CDR3 spans 14 residues. Trimming removed 5 bases at V and 1 base at J, with 11 bases between. Germline values: CDR1 SGHTA, CDR2 FQGNSA. This CDR3 reads CASSPRLVQETQYF. Written as DNA, the CDR3 is TGTGCCAGCAGCCCTAGACTGGTCCAAGAGACCCAGTACTTC.

The gene calls are TRBV7-2 and TRBJ2-3, with 9 bases that match TRBD1. CDR1 SGHTA and CDR2 FQGNSA come from the germline V gene. The CDR3 is made up of 16 amino acids. The trim removed 5 bases at V and 0 bases at J, leaving 6 bases unmatched. CDR3 nucleotide sequence: TGTGCCAGCAGCGCTAGACAGGGGGGGAGCACAGATACGCAGTATTTT. Its translation is CASSARQGGSTDTQYF.

This sequence joins TRBV5-1 and TRBJ2-7; 12 nucleotides align to TRBD2. The CDR3 consists of 15 residues. CDR1 and CDR2 from the germline V gene are SGHRS and YFSETQ. With 4 bases clipped from V and 4 bases from J, the junction kept 6 bases outside the gene matches. The CDR3: CASSEGLAGLYEQYF. Written as DNA, the CDR3 is TGCGCCAGCAGCGAGGGACTAGCGGGCCTATACGAGCAGTACTTC.

The V call is TRBV7-8, the J call TRBJ2-3; 13 nucleotides align to TRBD2. The CDR3 has 17 amino acids. V was pared by 2 bases and J by 3 bases, with 5 bases of the junction left unmatched. In germline, CDR1 is SGHVS, CDR2 FQNEAQ. The CDR3 loop is CASSLRLAGGETDTQYF. In DNA, the CDR3 is TGTGCCAGCAGCTTAAGACTAGCGGGAGGTGAGACAGATACGCAGTATTTT.

CDR3 amino acids: CAWSVDGQGTSGANVLTF. Here the CDR3 DNA reads TGTGCCTGGAGTGTAGATGGACAGGGTACCTCTGGGGCCAACGTCCTGACTTTC. The chain is built from TRBV30 and TRBJ2-6; 8 nucleotides line up with TRBD1. This CDR3 has 18 residues. The ends lost 0 bases at V and 0 bases at J; junction bases unmatched: 7. CDR1 and CDR2 from the germline V gene are GTSNPN and SVGIG (reference sequence).

This clone turned up a few times. The chain has TRBV6-4 and TRBJ2-3, with D maybe TRBD1 (5 bases). From germline, CDR1 is MRHNA and CDR2 SNTAGT. The CDR3 is made up of 15 amino acids. Between the trimmed V and J ends, which lost 2 bases and 3 bases, there was a span of 12 bases. CDR3 region: CASSDDQGGTDTQYF. CDR3 nucleotide sequence: TGTGCCAGCAGTGACGATCAGGGTGGGACAGATACGCAGTATTTT.

The chain employs TRBV2 and TRBJ2-2; the D gene is possibly TRBD2 (6 bases). This CDR3 comprises 14 residues. V lost 6 bases to trimming and J lost 1 base, with 9 bases between them. Looked up from germline, CDR1 is SNHLY and CDR2 is FYNNEI. The CDR3 nucleotides read TGTGCCAGCAGGCTAGCGTTGAACACCGGGGAGCTGTTTTTT. Protein product: CASRLALNTGELFF.

The gene calls are TRBV9 and TRBJ1-2; no clear D. Trimming took off 0 bases at V and 0 bases at J, with 12 bases between the two ends. The CDR3 has 16 amino acids. The germline gives CDR1 SGDLS, CDR2 YYNGEE. The CDR3 loop is CASSVGGATSNYGYTF. For the CDR3, the DNA is TGTGCCAGCAGCGTAGGCGGAGCCACCTCTAACTATGGCTACACCTTC.

The CDR3, as DNA: TGTGCCAGCAGCTTAGCGGGCAGCCAAGAGACCCAGTACTTC. Protein: CASSLAGSQETQYF. The chain employs TRBV7-9 and TRBJ2-5; no firm D call. The V end was cut by 0 bases, the J end by 1 base, with 6 bases between. Per germline, CDR1 SEHNR and CDR2 FQNEAQ (reference sequence). The CDR3 length is 14 residues.

V usage is TRBV7-9 and J usage is TRBJ2-3; the D is unclear. In germline, CDR1 is SEHNR, CDR2 FQNEAQ (reference sequence). The CDR3 spans 15 residues. V was cut by 1 base and J by 0 bases, with 8 bases left in between. The CDR3 loop is CASSLVLSSTDTQYF. The CDR3 DNA is TGTGCCAGCAGCTTAGTTCTATCTAGCACAGATACGCAGTATTTT.

The rearrangement uses TRBV18 and TRBJ2-2; D perhaps matches TRBD2 (6 bases). The CDR3 length is 17 residues. Trimming took 6 bases from V and 4 from J, leaving 21 bases between them. Germline CDR1 reads KGHSH; CDR2 reads LQKENI. CDR3: CASSYQIGGKGTGELFF. The CDR3 coding sequence is TGTGCCAGCTCCTACCAGATCGGCGGGAAGGGCACCGGGGAGCTGTTTTTT.

The rearrangement links TRBV14 to TRBJ2-1, with TRBD2 matching 9 bases. The germline V gene encodes CDR1 SGHDN and CDR2 FVKESK. The CDR3 covers 16 residues. V lost 6 bases, J lost 5 bases, and 11 bases stayed unmatched. The CDR3 DNA reads TGTGCCAGCAGTGTCCCCATGACTAGCGGAAACAATGAGCAGTTCTTC. It codes for CASSVPMTSGNNEQFF.

The genes are TRBV4-1 and TRBJ2-3; 8 bases line up with TRBD2. After removal of 2 bases from V and 6 bases from J, the junction contained 7 bases not matched to a gene. The CDR3 loop spans 15 amino acids. The V gene's germline CDR1 is MGHRA and CDR2 YSYEKL. The CDR3 bases are TGCGCCAGCAGCCAACCTACCGGGACTAGGGATACGCAGTATTTT. It encodes CASSQPTGTRDTQYF.